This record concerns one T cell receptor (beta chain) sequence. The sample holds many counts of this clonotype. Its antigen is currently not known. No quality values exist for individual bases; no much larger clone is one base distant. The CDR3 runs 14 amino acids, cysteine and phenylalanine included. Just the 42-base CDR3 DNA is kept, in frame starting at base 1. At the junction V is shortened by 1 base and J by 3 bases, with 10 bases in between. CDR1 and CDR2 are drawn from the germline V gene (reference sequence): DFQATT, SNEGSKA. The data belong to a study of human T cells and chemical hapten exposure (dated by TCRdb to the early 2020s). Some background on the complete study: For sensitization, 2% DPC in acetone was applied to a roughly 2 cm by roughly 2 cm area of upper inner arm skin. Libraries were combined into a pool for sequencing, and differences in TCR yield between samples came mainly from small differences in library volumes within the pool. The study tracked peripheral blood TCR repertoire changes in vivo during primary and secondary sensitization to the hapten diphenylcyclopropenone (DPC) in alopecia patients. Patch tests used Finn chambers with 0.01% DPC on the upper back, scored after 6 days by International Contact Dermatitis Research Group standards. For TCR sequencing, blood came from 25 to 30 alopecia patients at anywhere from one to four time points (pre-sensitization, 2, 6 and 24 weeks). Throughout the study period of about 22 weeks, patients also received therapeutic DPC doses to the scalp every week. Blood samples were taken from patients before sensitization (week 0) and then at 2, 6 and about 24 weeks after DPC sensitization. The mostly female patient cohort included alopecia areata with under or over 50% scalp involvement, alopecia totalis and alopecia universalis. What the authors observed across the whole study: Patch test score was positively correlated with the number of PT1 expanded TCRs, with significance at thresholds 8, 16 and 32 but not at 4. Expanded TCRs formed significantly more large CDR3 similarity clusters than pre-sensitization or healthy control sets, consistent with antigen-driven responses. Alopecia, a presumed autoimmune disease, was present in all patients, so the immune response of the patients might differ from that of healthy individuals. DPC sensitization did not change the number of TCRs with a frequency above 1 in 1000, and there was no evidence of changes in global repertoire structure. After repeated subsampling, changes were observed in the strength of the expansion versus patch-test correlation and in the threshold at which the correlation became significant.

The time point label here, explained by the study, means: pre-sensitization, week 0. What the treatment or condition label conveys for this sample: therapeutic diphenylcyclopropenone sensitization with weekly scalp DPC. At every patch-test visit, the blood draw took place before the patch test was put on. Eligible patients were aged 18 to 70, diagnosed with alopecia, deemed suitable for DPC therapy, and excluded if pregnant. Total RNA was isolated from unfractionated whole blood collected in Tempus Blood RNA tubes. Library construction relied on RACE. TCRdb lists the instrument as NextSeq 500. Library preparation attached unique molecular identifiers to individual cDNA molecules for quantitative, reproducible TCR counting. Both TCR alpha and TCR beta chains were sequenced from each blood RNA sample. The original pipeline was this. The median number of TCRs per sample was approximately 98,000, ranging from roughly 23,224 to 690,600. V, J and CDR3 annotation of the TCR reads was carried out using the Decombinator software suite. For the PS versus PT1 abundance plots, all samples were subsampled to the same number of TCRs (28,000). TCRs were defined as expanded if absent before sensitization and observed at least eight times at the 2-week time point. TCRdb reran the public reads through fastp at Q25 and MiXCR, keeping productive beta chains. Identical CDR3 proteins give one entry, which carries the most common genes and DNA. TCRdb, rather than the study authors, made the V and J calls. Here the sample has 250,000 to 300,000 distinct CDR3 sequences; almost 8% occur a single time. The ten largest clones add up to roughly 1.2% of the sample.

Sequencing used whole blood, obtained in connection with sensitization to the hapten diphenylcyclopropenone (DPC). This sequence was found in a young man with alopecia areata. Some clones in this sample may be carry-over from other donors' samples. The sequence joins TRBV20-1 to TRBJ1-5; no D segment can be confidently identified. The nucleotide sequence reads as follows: TGCAGTGCTAGAGGGCCTGAGAACAATCAGCCCCAGCATTTT. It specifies CSARGPENNQPQHF.